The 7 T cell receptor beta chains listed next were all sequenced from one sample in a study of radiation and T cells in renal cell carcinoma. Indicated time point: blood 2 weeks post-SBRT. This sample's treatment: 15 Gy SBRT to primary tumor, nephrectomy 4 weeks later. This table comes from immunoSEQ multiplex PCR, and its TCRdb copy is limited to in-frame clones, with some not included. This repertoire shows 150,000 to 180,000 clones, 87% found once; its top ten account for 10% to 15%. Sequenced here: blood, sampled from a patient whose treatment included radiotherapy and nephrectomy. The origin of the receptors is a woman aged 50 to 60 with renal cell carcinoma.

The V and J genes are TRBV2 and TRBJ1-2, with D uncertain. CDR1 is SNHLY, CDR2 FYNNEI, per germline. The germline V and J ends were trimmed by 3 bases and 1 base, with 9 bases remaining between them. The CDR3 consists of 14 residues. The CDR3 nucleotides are TGTGCCAGCAGTGAGGTTCGAGGTAACTATGGCTACACCTTC. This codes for CASSEVRGNYGYTF.

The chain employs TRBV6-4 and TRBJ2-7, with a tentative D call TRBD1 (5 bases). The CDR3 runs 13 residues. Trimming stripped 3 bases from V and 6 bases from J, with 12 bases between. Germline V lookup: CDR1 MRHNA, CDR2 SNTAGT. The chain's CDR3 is CASSENRNSEQYF. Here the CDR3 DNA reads TGTGCCAGCAGTGAAAACAGGAACTCCGAGCAGTACTTC.

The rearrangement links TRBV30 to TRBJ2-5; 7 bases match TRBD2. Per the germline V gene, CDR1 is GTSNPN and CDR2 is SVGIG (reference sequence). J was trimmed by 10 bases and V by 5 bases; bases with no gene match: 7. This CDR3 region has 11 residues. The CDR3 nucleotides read TGTGCCTGGGGGAGCGGGGTCGACCAGTACTTC. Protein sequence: CAWGSGVDQYF.

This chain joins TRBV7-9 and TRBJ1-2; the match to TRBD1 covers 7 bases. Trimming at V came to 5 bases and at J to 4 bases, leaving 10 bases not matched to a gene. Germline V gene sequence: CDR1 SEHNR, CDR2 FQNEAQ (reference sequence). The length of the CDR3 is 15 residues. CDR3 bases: TGTGCCAGCAGCCCCAGGGGGGGACTTAGCTATGGCTACACCTTC. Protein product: CASSPRGGLSYGYTF. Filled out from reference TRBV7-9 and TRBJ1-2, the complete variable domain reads DTGVSQNPRHKITKRGQNVTFRCDPISEHNRLYWYRQTLGQGPEFLTYFQNEAQLEKSRLLSDRFSAERPKGSFSTLEIQRTEQGDSAMYLCASSPRGGLSYGYTFGSGTRLTVV.

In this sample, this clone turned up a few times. CDR3 nucleotides: TGTGCCAGCAGCAAAGGCCAGGGAGACTATGGCTACACCTTC. It encodes CASSKGQGDYGYTF. V usage is TRBV21-1 and J usage is TRBJ1-2. TRBV21-1 is given as a pseudogene. The CDR3 loop spans 14 amino acids.

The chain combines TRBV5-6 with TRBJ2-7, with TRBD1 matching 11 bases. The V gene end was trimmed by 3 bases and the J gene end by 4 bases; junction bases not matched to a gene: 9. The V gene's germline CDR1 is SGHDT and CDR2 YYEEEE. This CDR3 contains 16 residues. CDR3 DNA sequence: TGTGCCAGCAGCTCATCACCCGGGACAGGGGGTTACGAGCAGTACTTC. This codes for CASSSSPGTGGYEQYF.

In nucleotides, the CDR3 is TGTGCCAGCAGCTTAACAGCGGGGGTCCGAAATGAGCAGTTCTTC. This codes for CASSLTAGVRNEQFF. The J gene is TRBJ2-1, the V gene TRBV11-3, with 8 bases that match TRBD2. Losses at the gene ends were 2 bases for V and 7 bases for J; bases not matched to a gene: 7. CDR3 length: 15 residues. In germline, CDR1 is SGHNT, CDR2 YENEEA.